This T cell receptor (beta chain) appears in the sequencing data of a study of early T cells in non-severe SARS-CoV-2 infection. Study at large: Chains were unpaired, as sequencing was done on bulk RNA from unsorted whole blood.

Individual cDNA molecules each received unique molecular identifiers attached to them. TCRdb independently ran MiXCR on the 5' RACE reads; one entry per CDR3 protein. This sample has around 26,000 distinct CDR3 sequences, with approximately 5.1% found just once. This clonotype was counted only a few times. Germline assignment: CDR1 MNHEY and CDR2 SVGAGI. Trimming stripped 6 bases from V and 3 bases from J, with 11 bases between. This CDR3 has 13 amino acids. V and J are TRBV6-5 and TRBJ1-2, with D unresolved. Sequencing was done on a sample of whole blood. This TCR was sampled from an adult who was a healthcare worker with PCR-confirmed SARS-CoV-2 infection or an uninfected control (not recorded which). The chain's CDR3 is CASSLDTYYGYTF. The CDR3 DNA reads as TGTGCCAGCAGCCTAGACACCTACTATGGCTACACCTTC.